Included here is one T cell receptor (beta chain) sequence, with context. Its antigen is still unknown. The data were taken from a study of cytomegalovirus exposure and HLA in healthy donors. Regarding the study as a whole: Over 150 TCR beta chains were listed as cytomegalovirus-associated. Many donors shared some public TCRs, even though most TCR sequences were rare. Later on, a genetic analysis was performed. It linked a missense variant in DCLRE1C with V- and J-gene trimming of TCR beta. CMV antigen specificity was confirmed in vitro for three CMV-associated chains.

Looked up from germline, CDR1 is SNHLY and CDR2 is FYNNEI. CDR3 length: 16 residues. The germline V and J ends were trimmed by 7 bases and 0 bases, with 15 bases remaining between them. PCR amplification relied on 60 Vbeta primers (plus 13 Jbeta primers). TCRdb's copy holds only in-frame clones and misses some; the assay was immunoSEQ multiplex PCR. The sample data list about 130,000 clones. This chain links TRBV2 with TRBJ2-2, with D perhaps TRBD1 (6 bases). The sequencing sample was made of PBMCs. This TCR derives from a woman aged 55-70 years in good health and CMV-seronegative. The CDR3 DNA reads as TGTGCCAGCACCAACAGGGAAACTACGAACACCGGGGAGCTGTTTTTT. Protein product: CASTNRETTNTGELFF.